This T cell receptor beta chain was observed in a study of blood T cell repertoires in COVID-19. Study details: The United States, Italy and Spain supplied acute and convalescent COVID-19 samples. T cells, B-cell-depleted T cells, or PBMCs supplied cDNA or gDNA.

Original analysis: Reference gene primer amplification in the assay estimated nucleated cell counts. The table came from immunoSEQ multiplex PCR; TCRdb's copy has only in-frame clones and leaves some out. V, J and clone size reflect that table, while D and trimming were determined from the DNA. This table has about 300,000 clones, around 84% appearing once. Germline-derived CDR1 and CDR2 are SQVTM and ANQGSEA. V gave up 5 bases and J gave up 4 bases; unmatched junction bases: 9. CDR3 size: 15 residues. The receptor was isolated from a woman between 45 and 65 years old who had recovered from COVID-19. The chain uses TRBV29-1 and TRBJ1-2; TRBD1 aligns across 11 bases. The sequencing input was PBMCs or T cells enriched from blood (not recorded which). The CDR3 reads CSVPSSGTGGYGYTF. The CDR3 DNA reads as TGCAGCGTTCCCAGTTCCGGGACAGGGGGCTATGGCTACACCTTC.